The 21 T cell receptor beta chains below all came from one sample that was sequenced in a study of identical twins. TCRdb processed the 5' RACE reads anew with MiXCR; each CDR3 protein has one entry. Of about 520,000 distinct CDR3 sequences listed, 20% to 25% were seen once; the top ten hold about 0.91%. Separately, the same data were catalogued under a study of T cells expressing NK-cell markers.

Sequencing was done on a sample of CD4+ T cells sorted from blood. Receptor source: a woman aged 18-29 years in good health.

This clonotype turned up a few times. CDR3 region: CASRDSPLHF. As DNA, the CDR3 is TGTGCCAGCAGGGATTCACCCCTCCACTTT. V is TRBV2 and J is TRBJ1-6; D is unclear. V lost 6 bases and J 8 bases, leaving 2 bases between the germline ends. CDR1 is SNHLY, CDR2 FYNNEI, per germline. The CDR3 spans 10 residues.

The rearrangement links TRBV5-1 to TRBJ2-6; tentative D call: TRBD2 (7 bases). Germline V gene lookup returns CDR1 SGHRS and CDR2 YFSETQ. The CDR3 runs 14 residues. V gave up 7 bases and J gave up 0 bases, with 8 bases separating them. CDR3 region: CASRGASGANVLTF. For the CDR3, the DNA is TGCGCCAGCCGGGGGGCCTCTGGGGCCAACGTCCTGACTTTC.

This clonotype was counted between two and nine times. CDR3 nucleotide sequence: TGTGCCAGCAGCCACTACTCCTACGAGCAGTACTTC. It encodes CASSHYSYEQYF. The chain recombines TRBV14 with TRBJ2-7; D is unclear. The V and J ends lost 3 bases and 0 bases respectively, with 3 bases between them. The CDR3 runs to 12 residues. Germline V CDR1 and CDR2: SGHDN, FVKESK.

This clonotype was seen a few times. The chain is built from TRBV10-2 and TRBJ1-1; D is unresolved. The CDR3 has 13 residues. V lost 6 bases and J lost 5, with 13 bases in between. CDR1 and CDR2 (germline): WSHSY, SAAADI. The CDR3 DNA is TGCGCCAGCAGCTCGAGTATGGAAACTGAAGCTTTCTTT. Its translation: CASSSSMETEAFF.

This clonotype was seen ten or more times. The chain employs TRBV29-1 and TRBJ2-7; TRBD1 matches 7 bases. Germline CDR1 SQVTM, CDR2 ANQGSEA. This CDR3 contains 14 residues. Trimming took 4 bases from V and 2 from J; bases not matched to a gene: 8. Written as DNA, the CDR3 is TGCAGCGTTGGTTACAGGGGCCCCCCCTACGAGCAGTACTTC. As protein: CSVGYRGPPYEQYF.

The rearrangement links TRBV18 to TRBJ2-1, with TRBD1 identical over 9 bases. Germline V CDR1 and CDR2: KGHSH, LQKENI. J was trimmed by 4 bases and V by 9 bases; bases with no gene match: 7. This CDR3 comprises 14 residues. The CDR3 sequence is CASFTGGVYNEQFF. The CDR3 bases are TGTGCCAGTTTTACAGGGGGCGTATACAATGAGCAGTTCTTC.

V usage is TRBV12-3 or TRBV12-4 and J usage is TRBJ1-3; D unresolved. The CDR3 has 11 residues. Trimming stripped 3 bases from V and 13 bases from J, with 10 bases between. The CDR3 DNA is TGTGCCAGCAGTTTCAAAGGGTCGATATATTTT. It codes for CASSFKGSIYF.

This clonotype was seen more than once but under ten times. This chain connects TRBV10-1 to TRBJ2-7; TRBD2 aligns across 14 bases. From germline, CDR1 is WNHNN and CDR2 SYGVQD (reference sequence). The CDR3 is made up of 17 amino acids. Trimming cost V 3 bases and J 0 bases; bases outside gene matches: 4. The CDR3 DNA is TGCGCCAGCAGTGACCAAGGACTAGCGGGGGGCTCCTACGAGCAGTACTTC. It encodes CASSDQGLAGGSYEQYF.

The chain links TRBV20-1 to TRBJ1-1; no reliable D call. This CDR3 spans 14 amino acids. V dropped 1 base and J dropped 1 base, with 10 bases sitting between them. The germline CDR1 and CDR2 sequences are DFQATT and SNEGSKA (reference sequence). CDR3: CSARAGSANTEAFF. CDR3 coding DNA: TGCAGTGCTAGAGCCGGCTCGGCGAACACTGAAGCTTTCTTT.

This clonotype occurred many times. V and J are TRBV4-3 and TRBJ2-6, with unresolved D. CDR3 length: 17 residues. V was trimmed by 2 bases and J by 0 bases, leaving 11 bases between them. The germline gives CDR1 LGHNA, CDR2 YSLEER. The CDR3 sequence is CASSQNLGSSGANVLTF. CDR3 sequence (DNA): TGCGCCAGCAGCCAAAATCTCGGAAGCTCTGGGGCCAACGTCCTGACTTTC.

The V call is TRBV20-1, the J call TRBJ2-7; a possible D gene is TRBD1 (6 bases). The ends were cut back, 6 bases at V and 6 bases at J, with 18 bases in the middle. Germline-derived CDR1 and CDR2 are DFQATT and SNEGSKA (reference sequence). CDR3 length: 13 amino acids. The CDR3 loop is CSALPPGALEQYF. The CDR3 nucleotides are TGCAGTGCCCTCCCCCCAGGGGCCCTCGAGCAGTACTTC.

The chain joins TRBV20-1 to TRBJ2-5, with D possibly matching TRBD2 (7 bases). CDR3 length: 14 amino acids. Trimming cost V 3 bases and J 5 bases, with 16 bases left between them. CDR1 and CDR2 (germline): DFQATT, SNEGSKA (reference sequence). DNA for the CDR3: TGCAGTGCTAGTAAGGGGGAGGGAGGCGAGACCCAGTACTTC. Its protein product is CSASKGEGGETQYF.

This clonotype was recorded a few times. The rearrangement joins TRBV5-4 to TRBJ2-1; D possibly uses TRBD1 or TRBD2 (6 bases each). Germline lookup yields CDR1 SGHNT and CDR2 YYREEE (reference sequence). The V and J ends lost 0 bases and 5 bases respectively, with 15 bases between them. The CDR3 has 16 residues. CDR3 in amino acids: CASSLGRGAQDNEQFF. The CDR3 DNA follows: TGTGCCAGCAGCTTGGGGAGGGGGGCGCAGGACAATGAGCAGTTCTTC. Complete variable domain (other parts from reference TRBV5-4 and TRBJ2-1): ETGVTQSPTHLIKTRGQQVTLRCSSQSGHNTVSWYQQALGQGPQFIFQYYREEENGRGNFPPRFSGLQFPNYSSELNVNALELDDSALYLCASSLGRGAQDNEQFFGPGTRLTVL.

This clonotype has a handful of counts. The chain joins TRBV20-1 to TRBJ2-2; 7 bases match TRBD2. With 5 bases clipped from V and 3 bases from J, the junction kept 6 bases outside the gene matches. The CDR3 loop spans 14 amino acids. CDR1 DFQATT and CDR2 SNEGSKA come from the germline V gene (reference sequence). The CDR3 DNA is TGCAGTGCTGACGCTAGCGGAGACACCGGGGAGCTGTTTTTT. It encodes CSADASGDTGELFF.

A few counts support this clonotype. This chain links TRBV15 with TRBJ2-7; TRBD1 agrees at 8 bases. CDR1 and CDR2 (germline): LNHNV, YYDKDF (reference sequence). After removal of 9 bases from V and 5 bases from J, the junction contained 9 bases not matched to a gene. This CDR3 spans 13 amino acids. The CDR3 is CATGQGPFNEQYF. The CDR3 DNA follows: TGTGCCACTGGACAGGGACCATTCAACGAGCAGTACTTC. Combining the CDR3 with reference TRBV15 and TRBJ2-7 gives the whole variable domain DAMVIQNPRYQVTQFGKPVTLSCSQTLNHNVMYWYQQKSSQAPKLLFHYYDKDFNNEADTPDNFQSRRPNTSFCFLDIRSPGLGDTAMYLCATGQGPFNEQYFGPGTRLTVT.

This rearrangement joins TRBV7-2 to TRBJ2-4; maybe TRBD2 (6 bases). CDR3 length: 16 amino acids. V gave up 0 bases and J gave up 9 bases, with 18 bases separating them. Germline values: CDR1 SGHTA, CDR2 FQGNSA. The CDR3 protein is CASSLAGSGLLGIQYF. The CDR3, as DNA: TGTGCCAGCAGCTTAGCTGGGTCGGGACTCCTTGGCATTCAGTACTTC.

The rearrangement links TRBV3-1 to TRBJ2-1, with D perhaps TRBD2 (5 bases). Germline V gene sequence: CDR1 LGHDT, CDR2 YNNKEL (reference sequence). The CDR3 consists of 14 residues. Trimming pared 1 base from V and 6 bases from J, leaving 10 bases between. CDR3 protein: CASSQVPTSNEQFF. The CDR3 coding sequence is TGTGCCAGCAGCCAAGTCCCCACTAGCAATGAGCAGTTCTTC.

This rearrangement joins TRBV15 to TRBJ2-3; perhaps TRBD1 as D (6 bases). Per germline, CDR1 LNHNV and CDR2 YYDKDF (reference sequence). V shed 2 bases and J shed 6 bases, with 21 bases lying between them. CDR3 length equals 17 residues. The CDR3 reads CATSRPNRAELRDTQYF. CDR3 coding DNA: TGTGCCACCAGCAGACCTAACAGGGCTGAACTGAGGGATACGCAGTATTTT.

The rearrangement uses TRBV7-2 and TRBJ2-1; weak D call: TRBD2 (6 bases). Trimming pared 2 bases from V and 6 bases from J, leaving 20 bases between. The CDR3 covers 17 residues. Looked up from germline, CDR1 is SGHTA and CDR2 is FQGNSA. The DNA for the CDR3 is TGTGCCAGCAGCTTACGGCCCGGGCGCAAGGAGGGCAATGAGCAGTTCTTC. This encodes CASSLRPGRKEGNEQFF.

The J gene is TRBJ1-2, the V gene TRBV6-1, with TRBD1 matching over 10 bases. Losses at the gene ends were 4 bases for V and 4 bases for J; bases not matched to a gene: 3. There are 14 residues in the CDR3. The germline V gene encodes CDR1 MNHNS and CDR2 SASEGT. CDR3 bases: TGTGCCAGCAGTGGGCGGACAGGGGGCTATGGCTACACCTTC. It yields the protein CASSGRTGGYGYTF.

The gene calls are TRBV6-5 and TRBJ2-1; D is ambiguous. Germline CDR1 is MNHEY and CDR2 is SVGAGI. V was trimmed by 0 bases and J by 0 bases, leaving 9 bases between them. This CDR3 has 16 amino acids. The CDR3 is CASSYSARRSYNEQFF. The CDR3 DNA sequence: TGTGCCAGCAGTTACTCGGCTCGACGCTCCTACAATGAGCAGTTCTTC.